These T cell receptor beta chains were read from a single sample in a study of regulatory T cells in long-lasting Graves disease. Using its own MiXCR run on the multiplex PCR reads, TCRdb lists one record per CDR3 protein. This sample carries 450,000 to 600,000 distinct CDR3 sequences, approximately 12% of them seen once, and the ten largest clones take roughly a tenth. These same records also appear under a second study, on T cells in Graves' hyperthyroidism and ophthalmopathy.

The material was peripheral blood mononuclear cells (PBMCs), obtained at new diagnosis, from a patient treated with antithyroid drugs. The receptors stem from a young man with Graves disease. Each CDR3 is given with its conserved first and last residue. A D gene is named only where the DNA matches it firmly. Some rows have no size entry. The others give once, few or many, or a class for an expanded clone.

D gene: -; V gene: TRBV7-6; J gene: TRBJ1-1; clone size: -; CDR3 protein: CASSLEWGTEAFF; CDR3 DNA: TGTGCCAGCAGCTTAGAATGGGGCACTGAAGCTTTCTTT
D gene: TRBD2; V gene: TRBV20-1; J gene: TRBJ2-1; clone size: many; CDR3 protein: CSARGATSSSYNEQFF; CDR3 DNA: TGCAGTGCTAGAGGGGCGACTAGCTCCTCCTACAATGAGCAGTTCTTC
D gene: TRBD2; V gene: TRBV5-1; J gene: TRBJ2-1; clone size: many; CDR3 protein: CASSFLAGGEQFF; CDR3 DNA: TGCGCCAGCAGCTTCCTAGCGGGTGGTGAGCAGTTCTTC
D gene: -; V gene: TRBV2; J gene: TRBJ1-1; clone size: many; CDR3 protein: CASSTGPMNTEAFF; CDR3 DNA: TGTGCCAGCAGTACAGGACCCATGAACACTGAAGCTTTCTTT
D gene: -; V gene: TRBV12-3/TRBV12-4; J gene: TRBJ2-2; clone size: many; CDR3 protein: CASHAFTGELFF; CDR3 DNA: TGTGCCAGTCATGCATTCACCGGGGAGCTGTTTTTT
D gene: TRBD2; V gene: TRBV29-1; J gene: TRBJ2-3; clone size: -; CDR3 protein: CSVVGLAGGKGTDTQYF; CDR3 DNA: TGCAGCGTTGTAGGTCTAGCGGGAGGGAAAGGCACAGATACGCAGTATTTT
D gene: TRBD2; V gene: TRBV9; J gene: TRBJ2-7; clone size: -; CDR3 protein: CASSVPRRGLAIPTSDEQYF; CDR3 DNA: TGTGCCAGCAGCGTACCGCGACGGGGACTAGCAATCCCGACCTCGGACGAGCAGTACTTC
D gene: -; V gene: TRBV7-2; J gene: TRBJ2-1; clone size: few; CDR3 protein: CASSPWGAGVLDEQFF; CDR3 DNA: TGTGCCAGCAGCCCTTGGGGGGCGGGAGTCTTGGATGAGCAGTTCTTC
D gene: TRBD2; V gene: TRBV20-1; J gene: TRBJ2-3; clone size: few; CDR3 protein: CSATEIAGFTDTQYF; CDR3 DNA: TGCAGTGCTACTGAGATAGCGGGATTCACAGATACGCAGTATTTT
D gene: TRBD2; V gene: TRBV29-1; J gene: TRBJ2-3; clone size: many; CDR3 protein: CSGTSGRTDTQYF; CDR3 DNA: TGCAGCGGGACTAGCGGCCGCACAGATACGCAGTATTTT
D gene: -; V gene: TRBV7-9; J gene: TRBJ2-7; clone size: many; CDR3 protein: CASSLISAYEQYF; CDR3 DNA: TGTGCCAGCAGCTTAATAAGCGCCTACGAGCAGTACTTC
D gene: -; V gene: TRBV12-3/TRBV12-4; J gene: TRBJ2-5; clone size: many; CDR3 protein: CASSLGHPRETQYF; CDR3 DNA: TGTGCCAGCAGTTTAGGCCATCCGCGGGAGACCCAGTACTTC
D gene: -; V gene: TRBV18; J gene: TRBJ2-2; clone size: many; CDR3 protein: CASSPRDGELFF; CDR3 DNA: TGTGCCAGCTCACCACGAGACGGGGAGCTGTTTTTT
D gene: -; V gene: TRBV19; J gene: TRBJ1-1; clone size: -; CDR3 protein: CASSITSTEAFF; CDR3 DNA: TGTGCCAGTAGTATAACCAGCACTGAAGCTTTCTTT
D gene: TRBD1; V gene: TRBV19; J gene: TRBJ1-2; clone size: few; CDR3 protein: CASRTSRGREGHNYGYTF; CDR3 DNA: TGTGCCAGTAGGACAAGCAGGGGGCGCGAGGGCCATAACTATGGCTACACCTTC
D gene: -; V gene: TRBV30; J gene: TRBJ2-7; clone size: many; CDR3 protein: CAWQGDRYEQYF; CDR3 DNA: TGTGCCTGGCAGGGCGATAGGTACGAGCAGTACTTC
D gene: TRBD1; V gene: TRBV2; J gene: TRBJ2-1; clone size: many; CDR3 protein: CASSKTGDLSNEQFF; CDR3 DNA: TGTGCCAGCAGTAAGACAGGGGATTTGAGCAATGAGCAGTTCTTC
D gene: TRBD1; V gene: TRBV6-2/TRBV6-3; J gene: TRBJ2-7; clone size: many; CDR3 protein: CASTTTRDRGYEQYF; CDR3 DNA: TGTGCCAGCACCACCACCCGTGACAGGGGATACGAGCAGTACTTC
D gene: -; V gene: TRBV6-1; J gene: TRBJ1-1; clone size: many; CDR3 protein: CATQGNWNTEAFF; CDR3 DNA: TGTGCCACCCAGGGGAATTGGAACACTGAAGCTTTCTTT
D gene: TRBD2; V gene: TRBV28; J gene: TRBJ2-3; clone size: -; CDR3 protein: CASRAPGLASDTQYF; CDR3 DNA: TGTGCCAGCAGAGCCCCGGGACTAGCGTCAGATACGCAGTATTTT
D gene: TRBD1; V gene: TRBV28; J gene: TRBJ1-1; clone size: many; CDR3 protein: CASRGTGDTEAFF; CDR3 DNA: TGTGCCAGCAGAGGGACAGGGGACACTGAAGCTTTCTTT
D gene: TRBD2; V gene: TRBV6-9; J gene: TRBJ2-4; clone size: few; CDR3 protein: CASSYHAPASGVAKNIQYF; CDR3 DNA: TGTGCCAGCAGTTACCACGCCCCCGCTAGCGGAGTAGCCAAAAACATTCAGTACTTC
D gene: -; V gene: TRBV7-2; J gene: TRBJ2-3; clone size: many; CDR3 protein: CASSLAPSPDTQYF; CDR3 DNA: TGTGCCAGCAGCTTAGCGCCTAGCCCAGATACGCAGTATTTT
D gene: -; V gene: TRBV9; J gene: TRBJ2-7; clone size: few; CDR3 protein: CASSVGAPGRYEQYF; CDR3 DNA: TGTGCCAGCAGCGTAGGGGCCCCCGGACGTTACGAGCAGTACTTC
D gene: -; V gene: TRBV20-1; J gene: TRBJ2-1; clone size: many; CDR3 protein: CSALGGAYNEQFF; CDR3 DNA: TGCAGTGCCTTAGGTGGGGCCTACAATGAGCAGTTCTTC
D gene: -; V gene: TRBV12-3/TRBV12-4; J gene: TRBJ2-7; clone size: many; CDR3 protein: CASSLTPYEQYF; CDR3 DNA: TGTGCCAGCAGTTTAACCCCCTACGAGCAGTACTTC
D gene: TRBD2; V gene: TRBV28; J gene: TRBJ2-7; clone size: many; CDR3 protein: CASGSGRGYEQYF; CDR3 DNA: TGTGCCAGCGGCAGCGGGAGAGGCTACGAGCAGTACTTC
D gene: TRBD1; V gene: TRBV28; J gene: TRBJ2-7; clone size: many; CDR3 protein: CASSYSGGEQYF; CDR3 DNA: TGTGCCAGCAGCTACTCAGGGGGCGAGCAGTACTTC
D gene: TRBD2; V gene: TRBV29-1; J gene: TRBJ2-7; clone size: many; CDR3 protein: CSVAGGGNYEQYF; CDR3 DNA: TGCAGCGTTGCTGGCGGGGGGAATTACGAGCAGTACTTC
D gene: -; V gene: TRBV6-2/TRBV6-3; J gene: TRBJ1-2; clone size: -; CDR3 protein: CASSYYHGPGLPYGYTF; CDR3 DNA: TGTGCCAGCAGTTACTATCATGGCCCAGGACTACCTTATGGCTACACCTTC
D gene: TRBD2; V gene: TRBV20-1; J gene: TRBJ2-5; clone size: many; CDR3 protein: CSADTRGRKGAGLQETQYF; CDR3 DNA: TGCAGTGCAGATACACGGGGAAGAAAGGGAGCGGGGCTCCAAGAGACCCAGTACTTC
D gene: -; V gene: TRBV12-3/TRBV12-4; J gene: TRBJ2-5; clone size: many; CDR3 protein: CASSFGGETQYF; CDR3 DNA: TGTGCCAGCAGTTTCGGGGGAGAGACCCAGTACTTC
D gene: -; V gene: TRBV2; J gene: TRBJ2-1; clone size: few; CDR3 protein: CARGTEQFF; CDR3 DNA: TGTGCCAGGGGGACTGAGCAGTTCTTC
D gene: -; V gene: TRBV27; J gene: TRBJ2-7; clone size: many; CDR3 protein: CASSSPPRGDHEQYF; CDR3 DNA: TGTGCCAGCAGTTCCCCCCCGAGAGGGGACCACGAGCAGTACTTC
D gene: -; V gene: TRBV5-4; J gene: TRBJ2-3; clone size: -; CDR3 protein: CASSLRWESTDTQYF; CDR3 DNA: TGTGCCAGCAGCTTGCGGTGGGAGAGCACAGATACGCAGTATTTT
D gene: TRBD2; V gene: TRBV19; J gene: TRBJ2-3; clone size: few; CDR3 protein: CASSIIASLAGVTTDTQYF; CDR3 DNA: TGTGCCAGTAGTATAATTGCGTCGCTAGCGGGAGTCACCACAGATACGCAGTATTTT
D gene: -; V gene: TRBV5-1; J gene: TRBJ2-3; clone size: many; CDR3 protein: CASSGPGRGTDTQYF; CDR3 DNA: TGCGCCAGCAGCGGACCGGGACGGGGCACAGATACGCAGTATTTT
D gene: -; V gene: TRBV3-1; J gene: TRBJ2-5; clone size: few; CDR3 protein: CASSQVRQRETQYF; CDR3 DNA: TGTGCCAGCAGCCAAGTGCGGCAGAGAGAGACCCAGTACTTC
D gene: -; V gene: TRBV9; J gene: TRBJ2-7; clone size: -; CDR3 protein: CASSVGGQSEQYF; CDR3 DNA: TGTGCCAGCAGCGTAGGTGGGCAGTCCGAGCAGTACTTC
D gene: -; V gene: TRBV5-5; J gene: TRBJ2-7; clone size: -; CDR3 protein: CASSLTLSRAYEQYF; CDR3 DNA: TGTGCCAGCAGCTTAACCTTGTCCAGGGCCTACGAGCAGTACTTC
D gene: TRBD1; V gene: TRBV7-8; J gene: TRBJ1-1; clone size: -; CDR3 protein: CASRTNPGTDHTEAFF; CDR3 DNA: TGTGCCAGCAGGACCAATCCCGGGACAGACCACACTGAAGCTTTCTTT
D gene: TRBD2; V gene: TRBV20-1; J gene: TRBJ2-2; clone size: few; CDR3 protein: CSARIAGTGELFF; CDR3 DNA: TGCAGTGCTAGGATAGCGGGTACCGGGGAGCTGTTTTTT
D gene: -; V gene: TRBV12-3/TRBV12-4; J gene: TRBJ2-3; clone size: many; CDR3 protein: CASSLAGVRNTQYF; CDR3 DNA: TGTGCCAGCAGTTTAGCGGGGGTTCGAAATACGCAGTATTTT
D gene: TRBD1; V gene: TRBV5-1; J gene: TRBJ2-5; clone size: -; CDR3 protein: CASNLGQAGQETQYF; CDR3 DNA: TGCGCCAGCAACCTAGGACAGGCCGGGCAAGAGACCCAGTACTTC
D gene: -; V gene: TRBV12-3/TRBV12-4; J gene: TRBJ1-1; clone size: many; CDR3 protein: CASSFNYWDTEAFF; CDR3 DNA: TGTGCCAGCAGTTTCAATTACTGGGACACTGAAGCTTTCTTT
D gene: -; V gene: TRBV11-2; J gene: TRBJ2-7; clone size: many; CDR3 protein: CASSSVGYEQYF; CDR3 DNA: TGTGCCAGCAGCTCGGTCGGCTACGAGCAGTACTTC
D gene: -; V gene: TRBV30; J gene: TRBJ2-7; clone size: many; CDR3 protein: CAWSVGWAAYEQYF; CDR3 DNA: TGTGCCTGGAGTGTGGGTTGGGCAGCCTACGAGCAGTACTTC